Sequencing of this T cell receptor (beta chain) was carried out in a study of memory CD4+ T cells and cytomegalovirus serostatus. The method was immunoSEQ multiplex PCR; TCRdb's version includes in-frame clones alone and lacks a portion of them. The data show fewer than 35,000 clones, roughly three quarters seen once. CDR1 is LGHNT, CDR2 FRNRAP, per germline. Trimming took 0 bases from V and 4 from J, leaving 15 bases between them. The CDR3 loop spans 16 amino acids. The sort gate was single viable CD3+CD4+CD8-CD45RO+ cells for memory CD4+ T cells. Sequencing used memory CD4+ T cells from blood. V is TRBV12-5 and J is TRBJ1-2, with a tentative D call TRBD1 (5 bases). This clonotype was obtained from an adult in good health and CMV-seronegative. In DNA form, the CDR3 reads TGTGCTAGTGGTTTGGTACGGGCTACCGGGGCCTATGGCTACACCTTC. Its translation is CASGLVRATGAYGYTF.